This TCR beta chain was profiled in a study of T cells in Graves' hyperthyroidism and ophthalmopathy. Study-wide findings and caveats: A median about 6.2 months before onset, the model predicted ophthalmopathy.

Germline CDR1 and CDR2: LGHDT and YNNKEL (reference sequence). The CDR3 is 18 amino acids. The J segment lost 0 bases and the V segment lost 1 base, leaving 4 bases of the junction unmatched. From RNA transcripts, TCR beta CDR3 regions were amplified. HTBI primers were employed in a first-round RT-PCR of the TCR CDR3. TCRdb itself ran the multiplex PCR reads through MiXCR, one entry per CDR3 protein. The table records about 160,000 distinct CDR3 sequences, about 9.4% of them present only once. As concerns this clonotype: Its antigen remains unidentified.

Sequencing was performed on blood. The V and J genes are TRBV3-1 and TRBJ2-1, with 12 positions matching TRBD2. The clonotype was recovered from a woman aged 18 to 35 with Graves' hyperthyroidism that later progressed to Graves' ophthalmopathy. In nucleotides, the CDR3 is TGTGCCAGCAGCCAAGCTAGCGGGGGGGTGAGCTCCTACAATGAGCAGTTCTTC. This encodes CASSQASGGVSSYNEQFF.